This T cell receptor (beta chain) was retrieved from a study of T-cell reconstitution after alpha-beta-depleted transplantation in children. The V and J ends lost 6 bases and 6 bases, in that order; junction bases with no gene match: 11. The CDR3 contains 15 residues. As it was prepared, the TCRbeta library received unique molecular identifiers. TCRdb redid the calling of the PCR reads with MiXCR, one entry per CDR3 protein. Here the sample spans roughly 500,000 distinct CDR3 sequences, approximately 32% being singletons. In this sample, this clonotype turned up once. The sample consisted of PBMCs from the stem cell graft donor, taken from the stem cell graft. The V call is TRBV12-3 or TRBV12-4, the J call TRBJ1-1; TRBD1 agrees at 9 bases. The source is a human donor who donated a stem cell graft to a child with aplastic anemia. CDR3 sequence: CASRLRQGENAEAFF. The CDR3 DNA follows: TGTGCCAGCAGACTCCGACAGGGGGAAAACGCTGAAGCTTTCTTT.